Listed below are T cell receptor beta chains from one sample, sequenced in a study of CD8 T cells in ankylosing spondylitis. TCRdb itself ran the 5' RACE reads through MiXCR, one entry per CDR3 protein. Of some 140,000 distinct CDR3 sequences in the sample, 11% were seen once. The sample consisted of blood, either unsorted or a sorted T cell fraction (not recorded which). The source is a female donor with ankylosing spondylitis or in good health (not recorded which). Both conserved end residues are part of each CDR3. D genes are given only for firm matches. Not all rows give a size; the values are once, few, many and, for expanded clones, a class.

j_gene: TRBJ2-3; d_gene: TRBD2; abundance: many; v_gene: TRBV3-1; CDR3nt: TGTGCCAGCAGCCAGCCGGGACTAGGTTCCCCAGATACGCAGTATTTT; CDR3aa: CASSQPGLGSPDTQYF
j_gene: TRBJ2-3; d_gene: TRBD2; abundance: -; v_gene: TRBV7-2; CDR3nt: TGTGCCTGCAGCCTCGGACTAGCGGCAGATACGCAGTATTTT; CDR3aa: CACSLGLAADTQYF
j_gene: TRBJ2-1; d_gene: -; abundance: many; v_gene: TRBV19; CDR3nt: TGTGCCAGTAGTTTCCGGGGGAGCTCCTACAATGAGCAGTTCTTC; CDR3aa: CASSFRGSSYNEQFF
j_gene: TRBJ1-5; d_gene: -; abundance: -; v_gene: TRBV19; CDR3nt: TGTGCCAGTAACCCCCCCGGACGGACCCTTCATCCCCAGCATTTT; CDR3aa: CASNPPGRTLHPQHF
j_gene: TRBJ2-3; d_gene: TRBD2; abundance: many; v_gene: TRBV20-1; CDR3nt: TGCAGTGCTAGAGATATCCGGGGGGTCATCTACACAGATACGCAGTATTTT; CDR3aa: CSARDIRGVIYTDTQYF
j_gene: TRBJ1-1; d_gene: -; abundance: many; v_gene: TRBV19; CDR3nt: TGTGCCAGTTCTGACATCGGAGGGTCTGAAGCTTTCTTT; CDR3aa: CASSDIGGSEAFF
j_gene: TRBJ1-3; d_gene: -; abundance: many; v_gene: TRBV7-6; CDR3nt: TGTGCCAGCACCTCCTCTGGAAACACCATATATTTT; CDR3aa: CASTSSGNTIYF
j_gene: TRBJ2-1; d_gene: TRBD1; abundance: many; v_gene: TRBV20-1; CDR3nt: TGCAGTGCTAGAATCGACAGGGATGAAAATGAGCAGTTCTTC; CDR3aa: CSARIDRDENEQFF
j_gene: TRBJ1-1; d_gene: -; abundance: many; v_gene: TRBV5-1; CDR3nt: TGCGCCAGCAGCTTCCAGGGCACGCCAAACACTGAAGCTTTCTTT; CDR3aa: CASSFQGTPNTEAFF
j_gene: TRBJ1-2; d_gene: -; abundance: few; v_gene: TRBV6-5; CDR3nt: TGTGCCAGCAGTTACGTGGGGGGCTCTAACTATGGCTACACCTTC; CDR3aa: CASSYVGGSNYGYTF
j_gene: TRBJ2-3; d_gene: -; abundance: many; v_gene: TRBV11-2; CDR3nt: TGTGCCAGCAGCGGTAGCGCAGATACGCAGTATTTT; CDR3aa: CASSGSADTQYF
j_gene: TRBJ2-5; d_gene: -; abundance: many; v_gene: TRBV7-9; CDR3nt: TGTGCCAGCAGCTGGTGGGAAAAGCAAGAGACCCAGTACTTC; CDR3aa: CASSWWEKQETQYF
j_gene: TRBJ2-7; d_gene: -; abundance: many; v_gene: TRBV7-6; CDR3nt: TGTGCCAGCAGCTTAGTGCGGGTCGGCGAGCAGTACTTC; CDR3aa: CASSLVRVGEQYF
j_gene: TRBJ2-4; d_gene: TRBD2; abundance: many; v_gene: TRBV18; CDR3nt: TGTGCCAGCTCACCAGGGACTAGCGGGAGGACGTACATTCAGTACTTC; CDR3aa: CASSPGTSGRTYIQYF
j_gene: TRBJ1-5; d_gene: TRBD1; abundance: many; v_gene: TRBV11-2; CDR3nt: TGTGCCAGCAGCCCTGGGACAGGGGTGAAGGTTAGCAATCAGCCCCAGCATTTT; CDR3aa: CASSPGTGVKVSNQPQHF
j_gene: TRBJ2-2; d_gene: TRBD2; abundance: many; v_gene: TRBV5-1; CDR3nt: TGCGCCAGCAGCTTCGGGGGGACCGGGGAGCTGTTTTTT; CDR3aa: CASSFGGTGELFF
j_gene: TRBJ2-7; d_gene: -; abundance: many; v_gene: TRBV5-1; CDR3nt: TGCGCCAGCAGCCCTATGATGGCGCGTACCTACGAGCAGTACTTC; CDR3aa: CASSPMMARTYEQYF
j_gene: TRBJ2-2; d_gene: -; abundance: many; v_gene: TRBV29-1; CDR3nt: TGCAGCGCAGCCATAAACACCGGGGAGCTGTTTTTT; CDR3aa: CSAAINTGELFF
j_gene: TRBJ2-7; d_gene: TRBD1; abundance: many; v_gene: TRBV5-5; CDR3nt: TGTGCCAGCAGCTTGCCCTTTCGGGACAGGGGCTACGAGCAGTACTTC; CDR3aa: CASSLPFRDRGYEQYF
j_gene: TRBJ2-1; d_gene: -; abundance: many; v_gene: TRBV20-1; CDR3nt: TGCAGTGCTAGGGGGCGGTCCTACAATGAGCAGTTCTTC; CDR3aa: CSARGRSYNEQFF
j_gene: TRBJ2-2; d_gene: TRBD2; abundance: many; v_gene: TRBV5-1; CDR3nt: TGCGCCAGCAGCCTAACTAGCGGGCCCACCGGGGAGCTGTTTTTT; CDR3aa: CASSLTSGPTGELFF
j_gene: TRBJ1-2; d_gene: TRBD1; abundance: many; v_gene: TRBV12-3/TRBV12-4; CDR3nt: TGTGCCAGCAGTATCCGGGACAGACCTAACTATGGCTACACCTTC; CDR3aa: CASSIRDRPNYGYTF
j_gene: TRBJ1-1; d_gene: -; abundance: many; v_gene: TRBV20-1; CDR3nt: TGCAGTGCTAGAACGACACCGAACACTGAAGCTTTCTTT; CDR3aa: CSARTTPNTEAFF
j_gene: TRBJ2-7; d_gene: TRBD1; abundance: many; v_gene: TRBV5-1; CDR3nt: TGCGCCAGCACCCGGGACAGACAATCCTACGAGCAGTACTTC; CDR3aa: CASTRDRQSYEQYF
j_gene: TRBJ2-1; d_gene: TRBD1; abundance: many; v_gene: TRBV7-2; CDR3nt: TGTGCCAGCAGCCTACAGACAGGGAACTACAATGAGCAGTTCTTC; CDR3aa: CASSLQTGNYNEQFF
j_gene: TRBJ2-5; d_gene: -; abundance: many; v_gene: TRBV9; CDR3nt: TGTGCCAGCAGCGGGGATCAAGAGACCCAGTACTTC; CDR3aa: CASSGDQETQYF
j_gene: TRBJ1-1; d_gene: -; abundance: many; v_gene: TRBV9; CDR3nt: TGTGCCAGCAGCGTAGCGGCAGGAGCTAACACTGAAGCTTTCTTT; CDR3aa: CASSVAAGANTEAFF
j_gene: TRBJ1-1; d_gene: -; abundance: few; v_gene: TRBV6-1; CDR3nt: TGTGCCACCCGCTCCGGCTGGAACACTGAAGCTTTCTTT; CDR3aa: CATRSGWNTEAFF
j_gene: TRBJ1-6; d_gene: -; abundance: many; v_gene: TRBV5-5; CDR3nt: TGTGCCAGCAGCGGGGGGCAAGTAAGGGCATCCTATAATTCACCCCTCCACTTT; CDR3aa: CASSGGQVRASYNSPLHF
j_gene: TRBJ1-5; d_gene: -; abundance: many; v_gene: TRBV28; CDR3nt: TGTGCCAGCAGTTTTAATTATGCTAGGGGGGACAATCAGCCCCAGCATTTT; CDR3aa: CASSFNYARGDNQPQHF
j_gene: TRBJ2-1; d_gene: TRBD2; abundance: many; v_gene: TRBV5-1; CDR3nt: TGCGCCAGCAGCTGGGGCCCGACTAGCGGGAGGAATGAGCAGTTCTTC; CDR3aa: CASSWGPTSGRNEQFF
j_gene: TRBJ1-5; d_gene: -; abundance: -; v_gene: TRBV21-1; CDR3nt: TGTGCCAGCAGCTTCATCCTTACAGGGATTCTCAATCAGCCCCAGCATTTT; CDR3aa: CASSFILTGILNQPQHF
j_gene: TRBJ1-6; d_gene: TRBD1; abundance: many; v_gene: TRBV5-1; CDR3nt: TGCGCCAGCAGCCCCAGGGACAGGCGGGGGAATTCACCCCTCCACTTT; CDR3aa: CASSPRDRRGNSPLHF
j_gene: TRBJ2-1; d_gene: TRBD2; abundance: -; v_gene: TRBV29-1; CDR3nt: TGCAGCGTTGCGGGGACTAGTATCCTTGGGGGGGAGCAGTTCTTC; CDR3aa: CSVAGTSILGGEQFF
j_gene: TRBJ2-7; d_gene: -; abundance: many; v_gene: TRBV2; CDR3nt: TGTGCCACGGCGGCAGCCTTTGCCGAGCAGTACTTC; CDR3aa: CATAAAFAEQYF
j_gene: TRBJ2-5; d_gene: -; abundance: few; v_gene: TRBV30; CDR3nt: TGTGCCTGGAGCGCTCGGCAAGAGACCCAGTACTTC; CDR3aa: CAWSARQETQYF
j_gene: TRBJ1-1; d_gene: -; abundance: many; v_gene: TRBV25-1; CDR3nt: TGTGCCAGCAGTGAATCTCGGCGGGGGAGGAACACTGAAGCTTTCTTT; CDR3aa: CASSESRRGRNTEAFF
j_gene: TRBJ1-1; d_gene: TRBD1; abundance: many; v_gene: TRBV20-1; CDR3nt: TGCAGTGCTAGAGCGCAGGGGGCGGTGAACACTGAAGCTTTCTTT; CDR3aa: CSARAQGAVNTEAFF
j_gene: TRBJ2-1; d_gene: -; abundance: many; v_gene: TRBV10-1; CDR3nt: TGCGCCAGCAGTAACGGCCCTGGGAGGAATGAGCAGTTCTTC; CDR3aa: CASSNGPGRNEQFF
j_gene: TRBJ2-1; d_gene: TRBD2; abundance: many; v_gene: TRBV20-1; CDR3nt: TGCAGTGCTAGAGGAGCGGGAGGGCCATTTGAGCAGTTCTTC; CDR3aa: CSARGAGGPFEQFF
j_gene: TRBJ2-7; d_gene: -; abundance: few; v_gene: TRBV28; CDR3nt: TGTGCCAGCAGTTTAGTTCTCACGACCCGCGAGCAGTACTTC; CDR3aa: CASSLVLTTREQYF
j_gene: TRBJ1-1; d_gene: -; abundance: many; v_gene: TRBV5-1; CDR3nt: TGCGCCAGCAGCGCCAGGGGTAACACTGAAGCTTTCTTT; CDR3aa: CASSARGNTEAFF
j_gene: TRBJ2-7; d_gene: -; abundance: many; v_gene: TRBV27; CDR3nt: TGTGCCAGCGGCCACAAGTATTCCTACGAGCAGTACTTC; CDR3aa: CASGHKYSYEQYF
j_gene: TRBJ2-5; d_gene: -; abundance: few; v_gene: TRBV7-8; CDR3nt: TGTGCCAGCAGCTTAGATCCAGGGGCGGGCCAAGAGACCCAGTACTTC; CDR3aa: CASSLDPGAGQETQYF
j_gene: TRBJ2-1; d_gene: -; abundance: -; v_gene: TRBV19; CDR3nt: TGTGCCAGTAGTATAGATCGCCCGGTTTACAACAATGGGCAGTTCTTC; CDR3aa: CASSIDRPVYNNGQFF
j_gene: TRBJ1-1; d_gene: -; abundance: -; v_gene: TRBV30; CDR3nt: TGTGCCTGGAGCTCGGGTTGGGTAGAAGCTTTCTTT; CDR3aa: CAWSSGWVEAFF
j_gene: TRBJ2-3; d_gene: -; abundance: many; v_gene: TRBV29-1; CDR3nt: TGCAGCGTTGCCAATACAGATACGCAGTATTTT; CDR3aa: CSVANTDTQYF
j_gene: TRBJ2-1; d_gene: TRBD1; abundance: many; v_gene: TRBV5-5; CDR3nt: TGTGCCAGCCAAGGGGACAGGCCCTACAATGAGCAGTTCTTC; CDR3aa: CASQGDRPYNEQFF
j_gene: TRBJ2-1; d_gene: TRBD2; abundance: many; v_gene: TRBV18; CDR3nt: TGTGCCAGCTCGGGACTAGCGGGGGGGACCTACAATGAGCAGTTCTTC; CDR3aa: CASSGLAGGTYNEQFF
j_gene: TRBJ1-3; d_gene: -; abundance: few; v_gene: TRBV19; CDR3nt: TGTGCCAGTAGTATGGTCAGATCTGGAAACACCATATATTTT; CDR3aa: CASSMVRSGNTIYF
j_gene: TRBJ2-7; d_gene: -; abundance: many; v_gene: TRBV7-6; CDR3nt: TGTGCCAGCAGCCTTGGGCCGGACGAGCAGTACTTC; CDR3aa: CASSLGPDEQYF
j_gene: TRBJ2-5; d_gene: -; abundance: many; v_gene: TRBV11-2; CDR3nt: TGTGCCAGCAGCTCGGCAGAGACCCAGTACTTC; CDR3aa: CASSSAETQYF
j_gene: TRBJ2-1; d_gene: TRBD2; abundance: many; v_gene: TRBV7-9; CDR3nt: TGTGCCAGCAGCCTCGGGACTAGCGGGAGTATCTACAATGAGCAGTTCTTC; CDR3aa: CASSLGTSGSIYNEQFF
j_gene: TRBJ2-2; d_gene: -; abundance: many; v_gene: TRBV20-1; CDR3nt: TGCAGTGCTAGGGGCGGGGGCTTTACCGGGGAGCTGTTTTTT; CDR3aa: CSARGGGFTGELFF
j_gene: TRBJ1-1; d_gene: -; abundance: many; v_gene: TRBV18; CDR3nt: TGTGCCAGCTCACCGAAACAGTCCACTGAAGCTTTCTTT; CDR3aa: CASSPKQSTEAFF
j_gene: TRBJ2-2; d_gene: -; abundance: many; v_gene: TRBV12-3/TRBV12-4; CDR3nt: TGTGCCAGCAGTGCCAACCTCCCTGGAGTCGGGGAGCTGTTTTTT; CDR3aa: CASSANLPGVGELFF
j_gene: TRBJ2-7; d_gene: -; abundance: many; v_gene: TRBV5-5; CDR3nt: TGTGCCAGCAGCTTGGTGGCGCACAGCTCCTACGAGCAGTACTTC; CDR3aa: CASSLVAHSSYEQYF
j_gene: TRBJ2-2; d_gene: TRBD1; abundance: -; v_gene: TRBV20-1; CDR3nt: TGCAGTGCCACGCCGGGGACAGCCCAGCACACCGGGGAGCTGTTTTTT; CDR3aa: CSATPGTAQHTGELFF
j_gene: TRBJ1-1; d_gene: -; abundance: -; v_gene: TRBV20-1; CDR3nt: TGCAGTGCTAGATTGGTTGGCAGGGTAGACACTGAAGCTTTCTTT; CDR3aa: CSARLVGRVDTEAFF